The clone carrying this T cell receptor (beta chain) was seen more than once but under ten times. This specimen belongs to a study of control samples from healthy donors and cancer patients. Repertoires were generated with immunoSEQ multiplex PCR, while TCRdb's copy carries only in-frame clones and drops some. In the table there are about 130,000 clones, approximately 94% of which are singletons. The germline V and J ends were trimmed by 6 bases and 5 bases, with 17 bases remaining between them. The CDR3 totals 14 residues. CDR1 is MNHNY and CDR2 is SVGAGI in the germline V gene (reference sequence).

This clonotype was obtained from a man between 50 and 59 years old with head and neck cancer. The chain has TRBV6-6 and TRBJ2-7, with D maybe TRBD1 (6 bases). Sequencing was carried out using PBMCs. CDR3 loop: CASSWGPSNHEQYF. For the CDR3, the DNA is TGTGCCAGCAGCTGGGGGCCTAGCAACCACGAGCAGTACTTC.